These T cell receptor beta chains were read from a single sample in a study of cytomegalovirus exposure and HLA in healthy donors. The protocol was immunoSEQ multiplex PCR, while the TCRdb copy is restricted to in-frame clones and leaves out a portion. Among approximately 92,000 clones listed, roughly 80% were seen once. What was sequenced was PBMCs. The receptors were gathered from a man over 45 in good health and CMV-seropositive. The conserved cysteine and the conserved F or W are not part of the CDR3 here. Each record gives: V gene, D gene, J gene, CDR3 protein. D genes are given only for firm matches.

V gene: TRBV30; D gene: .; J gene: TRBJ1-5; CDR3 protein: AWSVLGGTQPQH
V gene: TRBV4-3; D gene: TRBD1; J gene: TRBJ1-1; CDR3 protein: ASSPGQALTEAF
V gene: TRBV5-1; D gene: TRBD1; J gene: .; CDR3 protein: ASSSGQAYSYEQY
V gene: TRBV5-1; D gene: TRBD1; J gene: TRBJ2-6; CDR3 protein: ASSFPGGNSGANVLT
V gene: TRBV4-2; D gene: TRBD2; J gene: TRBJ2-1; CDR3 protein: ASSHQAGDYNEQF
V gene: TRBV25-1; D gene: TRBD1; J gene: TRBJ2-7; CDR3 protein: ASSESSGTGFYEQY
V gene: TRBV6-1; D gene: .; J gene: TRBJ2-7; CDR3 protein: ASSDRQTYEQY
V gene: TRBV5-1; D gene: TRBD1; J gene: TRBJ1-3; CDR3 protein: ASSYDRDGNTIY
V gene: TRBV28; D gene: .; J gene: TRBJ1-2; CDR3 protein: ASSLGGALSMGYT
V gene: TRBV28; D gene: TRBD1; J gene: TRBJ1-5; CDR3 protein: ASSLSGTGNQPQH
V gene: TRBV18; D gene: .; J gene: TRBJ2-7; CDR3 protein: ASSPRASYEQY
V gene: TRBV28; D gene: .; J gene: TRBJ1-1; CDR3 protein: ASSLFLTEEAF
V gene: TRBV11-1; D gene: .; J gene: TRBJ2-7; CDR3 protein: ASSHSRALGTQYEQY
V gene: TRBV6-6; D gene: TRBD1; J gene: TRBJ2-2; CDR3 protein: ASSPRTGDTGELF
V gene: TRBV25-1; D gene: TRBD2; J gene: TRBJ2-7; CDR3 protein: ASSGLGGGKGYEQY
V gene: TRBV9; D gene: TRBD2; J gene: TRBJ2-2; CDR3 protein: ASSGGRGGSNTGELF
V gene: TRBV5-1; D gene: TRBD1; J gene: TRBJ2-7; CDR3 protein: ASSLGSGQGRYEQY
V gene: TRBV9; D gene: .; J gene: TRBJ1-1; CDR3 protein: ASSLGQNTEAF
V gene: TRBV6-1; D gene: TRBD2; J gene: TRBJ2-5; CDR3 protein: ASRSGGQETQY
V gene: TRBV7-2; D gene: .; J gene: TRBJ2-1; CDR3 protein: ASSLGRTANEQF
V gene: TRBV7-8; D gene: .; J gene: TRBJ1-3; CDR3 protein: ASSPNRVSGNTIY
V gene: TRBV10-2; D gene: .; J gene: TRBJ1-3; CDR3 protein: ASSEDPGRVAGNTIY
V gene: TRBV6-1; D gene: TRBD2; J gene: TRBJ2-7; CDR3 protein: ASSGLAGGSYEQY
V gene: TRBV5-5; D gene: TRBD1; J gene: TRBJ1-2; CDR3 protein: ASSETFFRTTGGSNYGYT
V gene: TRBV28; D gene: .; J gene: TRBJ2-6; CDR3 protein: ASSFRSGANVLT
V gene: TRBV6-5; D gene: .; J gene: TRBJ1-1; CDR3 protein: ASSSLGGGTEAF
V gene: TRBV5-6; D gene: TRBD1; J gene: TRBJ1-5; CDR3 protein: ASSFGQGWSNQPQH
V gene: TRBV27; D gene: .; J gene: TRBJ1-5; CDR3 protein: ASRRDVGNQPQN
V gene: TRBV29-1; D gene: .; J gene: TRBJ2-1; CDR3 protein: SVSSGVNYNEQF
V gene: TRBV4-3; D gene: TRBD1; J gene: TRBJ1-4; CDR3 protein: ASSPGQGPLNEKLF
V gene: TRBV15; D gene: .; J gene: TRBJ1-1; CDR3 protein: ATSRETREVDPLDTEAF
V gene: TRBV5-6; D gene: .; J gene: TRBJ2-6; CDR3 protein: ASSQSGANVLT
V gene: TRBV11-2; D gene: .; J gene: TRBJ1-1; CDR3 protein: ASSLASLYTEAF
V gene: TRBV30; D gene: .; J gene: TRBJ1-1; CDR3 protein: AWSSGVNTEAF
V gene: TRBV14; D gene: .; J gene: TRBJ2-1; CDR3 protein: ASSQGVSAGNEQF
V gene: TRBV27; D gene: TRBD1; J gene: TRBJ1-2; CDR3 protein: ARNGQDRSYGYT
V gene: TRBV7-9; D gene: TRBD1; J gene: TRBJ1-2; CDR3 protein: ASSRDSSNYGYP
V gene: TRBV6-5; D gene: TRBD1; J gene: TRBJ1-2; CDR3 protein: ASRETGLSGYT
V gene: TRBV4-2; D gene: .; J gene: TRBJ2-6; CDR3 protein: ASSQQGNGANVLT
V gene: TRBV19; D gene: TRBD2; J gene: TRBJ2-2; CDR3 protein: ASSQNSGGTGELF
V gene: TRBV9; D gene: TRBD2; J gene: TRBJ2-1; CDR3 protein: ASSAAGTSNTDEQF
V gene: TRBV29-1; D gene: .; J gene: TRBJ1-1; CDR3 protein: SVLGEGSNTEAF
V gene: TRBV5-1; D gene: .; J gene: TRBJ2-3; CDR3 protein: ASSLGQVTDTQY
V gene: TRBV4-2; D gene: TRBD1; J gene: TRBJ2-2; CDR3 protein: ASSTRTGKGTGGELF
V gene: TRBV19; D gene: .; J gene: TRBJ1-1; CDR3 protein: ASSIIGGEAF
V gene: TRBV5-1; D gene: .; J gene: TRBJ2-7; CDR3 protein: ASSLEAASLYEQY